This T cell receptor (beta chain) was recovered during a study of cytomegalovirus exposure and HLA in healthy donors. In the study overall: Genotyping showed roughly 77% of 398 donors falling in the Caucasian-associated ancestry cluster.

To note about this clone: Its antigen is currently unknown.

CDR1 is MDHEN and CDR2 is SYDVKM in the germline V gene. There are 15 residues in the CDR3. The trim removed 2 bases at V and 0 bases at J, leaving 3 bases unmatched. Broader study findings: As a later analysis revealed, the rate of TCR association differed by HLA locus, with DRB1 most and HLA-C fewest. The authors listed some 150 TCR beta chains as cytomegalovirus-associated.

The PCR ran on 60 Vbeta and 13 Jbeta primers. Using immunoSEQ multiplex PCR, the repertoire was profiled, and TCRdb retains in-frame clones only, with some absent. The repertoire holds approximately 73,000 clones, with 55% to 75% as singletons. Sequencing was performed on PBMCs. This TCR was recovered from a young man in good health and CMV-seropositive. The chain couples TRBV28 to TRBJ1-1; TRBD1 aligns across 7 bases. In DNA form, the CDR3 reads TGTGCCAGCAGTTTACCGACAGGGATGAACACTGAAGCTTTCTTT. It codes for CASSLPTGMNTEAFF. The full variable domain, its missing parts supplied by reference TRBV28 and TRBJ1-1, is DVKVTQSSRYLVKRTGEKVFLECVQDMDHENMFWYRQDPGLGLRLIYFSYDVKMKEKGDIPEGYSVSREKKERFSLILESASTNQTSMYLCASSLPTGMNTEAFFGQGTRLTVV.